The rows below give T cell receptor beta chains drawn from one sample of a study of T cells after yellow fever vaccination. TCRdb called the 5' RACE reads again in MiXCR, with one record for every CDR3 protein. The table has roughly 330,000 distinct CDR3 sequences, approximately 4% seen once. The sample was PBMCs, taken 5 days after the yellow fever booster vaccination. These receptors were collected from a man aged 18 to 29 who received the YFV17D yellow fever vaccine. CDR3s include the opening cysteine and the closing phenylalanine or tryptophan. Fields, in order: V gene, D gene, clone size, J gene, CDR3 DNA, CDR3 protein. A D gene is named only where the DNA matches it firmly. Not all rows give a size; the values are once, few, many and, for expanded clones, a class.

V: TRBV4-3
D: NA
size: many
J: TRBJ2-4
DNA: TGCGCCAGCAGCCACGGTGGAAACAAAAACATTCAGTACTTC
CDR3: CASSHGGNKNIQYF

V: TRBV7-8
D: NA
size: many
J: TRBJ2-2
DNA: TGTGCCAGCAGCTTATGGGAACAGTCCACCGGGGAGCTGTTTTTT
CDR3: CASSLWEQSTGELFF

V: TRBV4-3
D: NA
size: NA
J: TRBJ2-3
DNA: TGCGCCAGCAGCCAAGATCGGAGGGGGCACACAGATACGCAGTATTTT
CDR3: CASSQDRRGHTDTQYF

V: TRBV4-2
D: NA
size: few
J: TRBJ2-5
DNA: TGTGCCAGCAGCCAAGCGGCAGGGTCTACAGAGACCCAGTACTTC
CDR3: CASSQAAGSTETQYF

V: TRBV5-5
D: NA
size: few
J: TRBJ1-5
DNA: TGTGCCAGCAGCTTAGTGGGCTTCGTGGCCCAGCATTTT
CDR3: CASSLVGFVAQHF

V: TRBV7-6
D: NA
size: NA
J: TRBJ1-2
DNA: TGTGCCAGCAGCTTAAGGTCGGACACTAACTATGGCTACACCTTC
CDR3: CASSLRSDTNYGYTF

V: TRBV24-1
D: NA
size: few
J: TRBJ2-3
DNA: TGTGCCACCAGTTGGGGGTACACAGATACGCAGTATTTT
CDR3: CATSWGYTDTQYF

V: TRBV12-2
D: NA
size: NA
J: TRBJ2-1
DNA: TGTGCAAGTCGCTTAGCGCGGGACAAAAACAATGAGCAGTTCTTC
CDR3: CASRLARDKNNEQFF

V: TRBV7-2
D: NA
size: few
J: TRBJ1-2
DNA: TGTGCCAGCAGCCGACAGATTAACTATGGCTACACCTTC
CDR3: CASSRQINYGYTF

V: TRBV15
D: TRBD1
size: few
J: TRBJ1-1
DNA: TGTGCCACCAGCAGCCCACTGACAGGGTCTGAAGCTTTCTTT
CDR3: CATSSPLTGSEAFF

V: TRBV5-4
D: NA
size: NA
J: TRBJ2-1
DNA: TGTGCCAGCAGCCCGGTGCGGGACAAGTACAATGAGCAGTTCTTC
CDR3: CASSPVRDKYNEQFF

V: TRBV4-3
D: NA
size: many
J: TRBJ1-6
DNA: TGCGCCAGCAGCCAAGAGGGGGTCCACTCACCCCTCCACTTT
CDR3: CASSQEGVHSPLHF

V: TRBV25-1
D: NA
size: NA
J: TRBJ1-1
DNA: TGTGCCAGCAGTGAACGGGACATTCTGGGTTCGGCTTTCTTT
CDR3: CASSERDILGSAFF

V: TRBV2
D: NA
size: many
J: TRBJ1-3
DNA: TGTGCCAGCAGGGGGACTTCCTCTGGAAACACCATATATTTT
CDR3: CASRGTSSGNTIYF

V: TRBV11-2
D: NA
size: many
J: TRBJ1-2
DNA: TGTGCCAGCAGCTTGCAGACGGGCAACTATGGCTACACCTTC
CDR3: CASSLQTGNYGYTF

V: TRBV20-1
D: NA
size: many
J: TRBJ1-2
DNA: TGCAGTGCTCCACACCCCGGGGGCCATGGCTACACCTTC
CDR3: CSAPHPGGHGYTF

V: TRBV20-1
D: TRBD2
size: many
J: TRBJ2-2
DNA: TGCAGTGCTGCGGGGGGGCCTGTCGGGGAGCTGTTTTTT
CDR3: CSAAGGPVGELFF

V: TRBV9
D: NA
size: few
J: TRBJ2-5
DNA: TGTGCCAGCAGCGTAGAGTTGAGGGAGACCCAGTACTTC
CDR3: CASSVELRETQYF

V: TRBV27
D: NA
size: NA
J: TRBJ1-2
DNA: TGTGCCAGCAGTTTCTTGGGCCGGTCGGGGGGCTACACCTTC
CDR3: CASSFLGRSGGYTF

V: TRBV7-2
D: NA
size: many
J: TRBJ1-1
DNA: TGTGCCAGCAGCCCTGGACGGGTGAAGAACACTGAAGCTTTCTTT
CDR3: CASSPGRVKNTEAFF

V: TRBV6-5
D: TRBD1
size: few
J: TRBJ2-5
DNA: TGTGCCAGCAGTCCAATTGAAACAGGGGTCGGGGAGACCCAGTACTTC
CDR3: CASSPIETGVGETQYF

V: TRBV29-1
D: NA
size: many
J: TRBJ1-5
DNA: TGCACCCCCCCCCCTTCCACCCGATGGGGCAATCAGCCCCAGCATTTT
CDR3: CTPPPSTRWGNQPQHF

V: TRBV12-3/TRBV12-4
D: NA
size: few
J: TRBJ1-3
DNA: TGTGCCAGCAGGTTTACGTGGGAAAATGGAAACACCATATATTTT
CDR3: CASRFTWENGNTIYF

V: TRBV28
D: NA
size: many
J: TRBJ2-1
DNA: TGTGACAGCAGTTTCCACAATGAGCAGTTCTTC
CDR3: CDSSFHNEQFF

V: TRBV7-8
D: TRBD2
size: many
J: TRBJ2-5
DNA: TGTGCCAGCAGCGCACTAGCGGAGCACCAGTCCCAGTACTTC
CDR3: CASSALAEHQSQYF

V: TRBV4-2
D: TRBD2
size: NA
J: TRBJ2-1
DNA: TGTGCCAGCAGCTTACCCGGGGCTAGCGGGGGGGCAGGTAATGAGCAGTTCTTC
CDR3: CASSLPGASGGAGNEQFF

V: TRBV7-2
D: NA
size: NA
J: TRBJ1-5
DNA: TGTGCCAGCAGCTTAGCCCCCGGGCGCAATCAGCCCCAGCATTTT
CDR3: CASSLAPGRNQPQHF

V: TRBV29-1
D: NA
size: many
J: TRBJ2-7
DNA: TGCAGCGTCCAGACCGAGAGCTCCTACGAGCAGTACTTC
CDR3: CSVQTESSYEQYF

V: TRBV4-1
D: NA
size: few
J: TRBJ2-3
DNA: TGCGCCAGCAGCCAGACAGGTTCTAGCACAGATACGCAGTATTTT
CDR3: CASSQTGSSTDTQYF

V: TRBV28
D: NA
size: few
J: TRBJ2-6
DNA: TGTGCCAGCACTCGATCCGGGGCACCCTCTTACAGGGCCAACGTCCTGACTTTC
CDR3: CASTRSGAPSYRANVLTF

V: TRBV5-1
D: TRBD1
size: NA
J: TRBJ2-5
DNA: TGCGCCAGCAGCTCCCGGGACAGGGAAGGGACCCAGTACTTC
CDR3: CASSSRDREGTQYF

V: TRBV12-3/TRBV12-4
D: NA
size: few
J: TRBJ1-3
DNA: TGTGCCAGCAGTTTTACAGGGCGTAGAGGCACCATATATTTT
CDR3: CASSFTGRRGTIYF

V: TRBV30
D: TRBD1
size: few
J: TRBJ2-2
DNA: TGTGCCTCGCCCCCAAGGACAGGGTACACCGGGGAGCTGTTTTTT
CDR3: CASPPRTGYTGELFF

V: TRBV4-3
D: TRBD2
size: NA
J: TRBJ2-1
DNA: TGCGCCAGCAGCCAAGATCTTACCGGCGGGGGGGCCTACAATGAGCAGTTCTTC
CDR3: CASSQDLTGGGAYNEQFF

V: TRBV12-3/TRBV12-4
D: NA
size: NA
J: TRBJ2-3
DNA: TGTGCCAGCAGTTTTTTTGAAACTACAGGGATCGTGGGCACAGATACGCAGTATTTT
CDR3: CASSFFETTGIVGTDTQYF

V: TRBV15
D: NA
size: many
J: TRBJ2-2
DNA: TGTGCCACCAGCAGAGAACAGGAATACACCGGGGAGCTGTTTTTT
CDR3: CATSREQEYTGELFF

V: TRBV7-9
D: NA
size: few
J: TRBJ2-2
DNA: TGTGCCAGCAGCTTTTATACGGGGATCCAGAACACCGGGGAGCTGTTTTTT
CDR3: CASSFYTGIQNTGELFF

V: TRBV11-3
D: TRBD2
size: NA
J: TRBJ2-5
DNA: TGTGCCAGCAGCTTAAGACGTAGCGGGGGAGGCGAGACCCAGTACTTC
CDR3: CASSLRRSGGGETQYF

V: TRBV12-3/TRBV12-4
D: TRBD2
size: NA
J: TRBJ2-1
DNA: TGTGCCAGCAGTTTAAGGGCCCCGACTAGCGGGCGGACCTACAATGAGCAGTTCTTC
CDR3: CASSLRAPTSGRTYNEQFF

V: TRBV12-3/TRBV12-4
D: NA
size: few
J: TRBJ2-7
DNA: TGTGCCAGCAGCCCGCTTTTTGGACCCTACGAGCAGTACTTC
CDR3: CASSPLFGPYEQYF

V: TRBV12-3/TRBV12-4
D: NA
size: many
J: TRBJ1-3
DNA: TGTGCCAGCAGTTCAGCGCCGCACGCTGGAAACACCATATATTTT
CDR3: CASSSAPHAGNTIYF

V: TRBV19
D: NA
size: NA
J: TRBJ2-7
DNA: TGTGCCAGTAGTATAGGGCAGGCCTACGAGCAGTACTTC
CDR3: CASSIGQAYEQYF

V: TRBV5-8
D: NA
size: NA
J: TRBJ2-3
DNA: TGTGCCAGCAGCCTAAAAAAAACAGGGACTAGCACAGATACGCAGTATTTT
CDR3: CASSLKKTGTSTDTQYF

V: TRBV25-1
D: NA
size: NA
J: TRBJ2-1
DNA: TGTGCCAGCAGTGAATCGGTGGGGCACCACAATGAGCAGTTCTTC
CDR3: CASSESVGHHNEQFF

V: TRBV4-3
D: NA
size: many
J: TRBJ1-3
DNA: TGCGCCAGCAGCCAAGATTTGAGGAACACCATATATTTT
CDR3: CASSQDLRNTIYF

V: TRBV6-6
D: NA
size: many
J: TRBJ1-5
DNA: TGTGCCAGCAGTTACTCGACGGGGATCCCACGCAATCAGCCCCAGCATTTT
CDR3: CASSYSTGIPRNQPQHF

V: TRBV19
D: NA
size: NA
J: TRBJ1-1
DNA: TGTGCCAGTACCTCACAGGGTGGCGGAGCTTTCTTT
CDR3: CASTSQGGGAFF

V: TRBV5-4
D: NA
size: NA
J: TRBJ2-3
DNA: TGTGCCAGCAGTGTGAGGTTTGGCAGTAACACAGATACGCAGTATTTT
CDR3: CASSVRFGSNTDTQYF

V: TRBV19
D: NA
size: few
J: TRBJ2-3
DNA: TGTGCCAGTAGTACCCACACGGCGGGCATAGGGCTCGATACGCAGTATTTT
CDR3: CASSTHTAGIGLDTQYF

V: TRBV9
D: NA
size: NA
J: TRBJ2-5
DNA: TGTGCCAGCAGCGGGATGTCAGAGACCCAGTACTTC
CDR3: CASSGMSETQYF

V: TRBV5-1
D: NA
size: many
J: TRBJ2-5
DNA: TGCGCCAGCAGCTTCGGCGGGTCCCAAGAGACCCAGTACTTC
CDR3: CASSFGGSQETQYF